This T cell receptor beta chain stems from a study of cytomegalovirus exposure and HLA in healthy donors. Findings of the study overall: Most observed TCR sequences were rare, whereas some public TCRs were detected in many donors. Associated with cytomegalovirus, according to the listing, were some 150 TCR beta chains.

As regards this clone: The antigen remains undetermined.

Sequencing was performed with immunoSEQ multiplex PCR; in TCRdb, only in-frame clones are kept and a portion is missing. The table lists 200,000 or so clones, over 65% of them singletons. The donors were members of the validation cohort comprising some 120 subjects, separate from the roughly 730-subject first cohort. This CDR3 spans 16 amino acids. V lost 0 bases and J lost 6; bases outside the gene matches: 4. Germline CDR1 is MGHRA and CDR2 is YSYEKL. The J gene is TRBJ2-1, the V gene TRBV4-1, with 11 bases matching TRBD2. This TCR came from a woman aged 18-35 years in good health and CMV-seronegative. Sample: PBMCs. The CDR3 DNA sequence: TGCGCCAGCAGCCAAGATGGGCTAGCGGGGGGCAATGAGCAGTTCTTC. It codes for CASSQDGLAGGNEQFF.